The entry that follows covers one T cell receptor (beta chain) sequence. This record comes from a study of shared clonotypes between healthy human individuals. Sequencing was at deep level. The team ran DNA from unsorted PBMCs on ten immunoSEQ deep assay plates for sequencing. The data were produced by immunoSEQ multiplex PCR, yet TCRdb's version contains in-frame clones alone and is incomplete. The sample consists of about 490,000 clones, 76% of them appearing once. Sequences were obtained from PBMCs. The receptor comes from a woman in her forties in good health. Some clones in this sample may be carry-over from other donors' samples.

CDR3 sequence reads: CASSPRLAGGGETQYF. For the CDR3, the DNA is TGTGCCAGCAGCCCTAGACTAGCGGGAGGGGGAGAGACCCAGTACTTC. The genes are TRBV7-8 and TRBJ2-5; 14 positions agree with TRBD2. V lost 5 bases to trimming and J lost 4 bases; unmatched junction nucleotides: 6. CDR3 length: 16 amino acids. Per the germline V gene, CDR1 is SGHVS and CDR2 is FQNEAQ.